The 19 T cell receptor beta chains below come from one sample, sequenced in a study of blood T cell repertoires in COVID-19. The protocol was immunoSEQ multiplex PCR, while the TCRdb copy is restricted to in-frame clones and leaves out a portion. Altogether some 70,000 clones are present, 65% to 85% being singletons, with the ten largest covering just under 15%. Sequenced sample: peripheral blood. The receptor source for this set is a man between 60 and 70 years old with COVID-19, enrolled during active disease.

The rearrangement uses TRBV6-1 and TRBJ2-7; weak D call: TRBD1 (6 bases). Looked up from germline, CDR1 is MNHNS and CDR2 is SASEGT. The CDR3 sequence is 18 residues long. V was pared by 1 base and J by 3 bases, with 22 bases between. CDR3 loop: CASSEGFPRQVGGYEQYF. CDR3 bases: TGTGCCAGCAGTGAAGGGTTCCCCCGACAGGTCGGAGGCTACGAGCAGTACTTC.

The chain links TRBV29-1 to TRBJ1-4; unclear D gene. The CDR3 length is 13 residues. The V end lost 5 bases, the J end lost 7 bases, and 14 bases lay between the germline ends. CDR1 SQVTM and CDR2 ANQGSEA come from the germline V gene. DNA for the CDR3: TGCAGCGTTTGGGCCGCAGGTAGTGAAAAACTGTTTTTT. It specifies CSVWAAGSEKLFF.

V gene TRBV6-5 combines with J gene TRBJ1-1; D is uncertain. The CDR3 runs to 14 residues. The V gene lost 7 bases and the J gene lost 4 bases, with 16 bases spanning the gap. CDR1 is MNHEY, CDR2 SVGAGI, per germline. The CDR3 is CASTRSPRGTEAFF. The CDR3 DNA sequence: TGTGCCAGCACGAGATCCCCCCGGGGCACTGAAGCTTTCTTT.

The genes are TRBV5-4 and TRBJ2-2, with TRBD1 identical over 7 bases. The trim removed 4 bases at V and 2 bases at J, leaving 8 bases unmatched. CDR3 length: 16 residues. CDR1 and CDR2 (germline): SGHNT, YYREEE (reference sequence). The CDR3 coding sequence is TGTGCCAGCAGCGCTTGGACAGGCGTTAACACCGGGGAGCTGTTTTTT. Encoded protein: CASSAWTGVNTGELFF.

This clone was detected once. The chain uses TRBV4-2 and TRBJ2-2, with TRBD1 matching over 9 bases. The germline V gene has CDR1 LGHNA and CDR2 YNFKEQ. J was trimmed by 2 bases and V by 9 bases; bases with no gene match: 10. This CDR3 contains 16 residues. The CDR3, as DNA: TGTGCCAGTGGACAGGGGAGGGCCGCAAACACCGGGGAGCTGTTTTTT. This encodes CASGQGRAANTGELFF.

In its sample, this clone was seen a few times. The chain uses TRBV7-9 and TRBJ2-7; TRBD1 matches 10 bases. Germline CDR1 and CDR2: SEHNR and FQNEAQ (reference sequence). CDR3 length equals 15 residues. The V and J ends lost 2 bases and 3 bases, in that order; junction bases with no gene match: 4. CDR3: CASSLYGTGDYEQYF. CDR3 coding DNA: TGTGCCAGCAGCTTATACGGGACAGGGGACTACGAGCAGTACTTC.

V gene TRBV7-9 combines with J gene TRBJ2-5; TRBD1 matches 12 bases. Germline V lookup: CDR1 SEHNR, CDR2 FQNEAQ (reference sequence). The J segment lost 6 bases and the V segment lost 6 bases, leaving 14 bases of the junction unmatched. This CDR3 is built from 17 residues. The CDR3 DNA is TGTGCCAGCAGACGGGACAGGGGGCGACACCTCAGCCAGACCCAGTACTTC. Its protein product is CASRRDRGRHLSQTQYF.

The chain combines TRBV5-1 with TRBJ1-3; 7 positions agree with TRBD1. Per the germline V gene, CDR1 is SGHRS and CDR2 is YFSETQ. The CDR3 totals 16 residues. J lost 0 bases, V lost 3 bases, and 6 bases had no gene match. The CDR3 sequence is CASSSQGQFSGNTIYF. The CDR3 DNA sequence: TGCGCCAGCAGCTCTCAGGGACAGTTCTCTGGAAACACCATATATTTT.

This clone has a single count. The DNA for the CDR3 is TGTGCCAGCAGTGAACTGGAGGAGAGCTCCTACGAGCAGTACTTC. Translated: CASSELEESSYEQYF. The rearrangement uses TRBV6-1 and TRBJ2-7; D might be TRBD2 (5 bases). From germline, CDR1 is MNHNS and CDR2 SASEGT. The CDR3 runs 15 residues. V gave up 2 bases and J gave up 0 bases, with 11 bases separating them.

The chain uses TRBV10-3 and TRBJ2-1; the match to TRBD2 covers 8 bases. Germline V lookup: CDR1 ENHRY, CDR2 SYGVKD. J gave up 6 bases and V 0 bases, and 7 bases lay outside the gene matches. This CDR3 contains 16 residues. The DNA for the CDR3 is TGTGCCATCAGTGAGTCGTGGCGGGGGGTGGGCAATGAGCAGTTCTTC. This gives the protein CAISESWRGVGNEQFF.

This chain uses TRBV5-1 with TRBJ2-5; D unclear. The CDR3 runs 14 residues. CDR1 SGHRS and CDR2 YFSETQ come from the germline V gene. The V end was cut by 0 bases, the J end by 5 bases, with 11 bases between. The CDR3 here is CASSLEAGLETQYF. In nucleotides, the CDR3 is TGCGCCAGCAGCTTGGAAGCTGGGCTGGAGACCCAGTACTTC.

The chain has TRBV30 and TRBJ1-4; no clear D. V lost 3 bases and J 7 bases, leaving 12 bases between the germline ends. Germline values: CDR1 GTSNPN, CDR2 SVGIG (reference sequence). This CDR3 contains 13 residues. The CDR3 DNA sequence: TGTGCCTGGAGCCGGGGATCCGGTGAAAAACTGTTTTTT. Encoded protein: CAWSRGSGEKLFF.

The rearrangement links TRBV11-2 to TRBJ1-1, with D hard to call. This CDR3 contains 14 residues. In germline, CDR1 is SGHAT, CDR2 FQNNGV. V lost 3 bases, J lost 4 bases, and 12 bases lay in between. CDR3 sequence: CASSFKSGGTEAFF. The CDR3, as DNA: TGTGCCAGCAGCTTCAAGTCCGGAGGCACTGAAGCTTTCTTT.

The V and J genes are TRBV2 and TRBJ1-3; D gene ambiguous. Per germline, CDR1 SNHLY and CDR2 FYNNEI. Trimming took 5 bases from V and 1 from J, leaving 12 bases between them. The CDR3 has 15 residues. The CDR3 is CASSSRSPSGNTIYF. The DNA of the CDR3 is TGTGCCAGCAGTTCCAGGTCCCCTTCTGGAAACACCATATATTTT.

As regards this clone: The sample carries other DNA sequences with the same CDR3. The V call is TRBV5-4, the J call TRBJ2-7, with TRBD2 matching over 7 bases. V lost 4 bases to trimming and J lost 1 base; unmatched junction nucleotides: 2. The CDR3 contains 13 residues. The germline CDR1 and CDR2 sequences are SGHNT and YYREEE (reference sequence). Here the CDR3 reads CASSPGLSYEQYF. The CDR3 DNA reads as TGTGCCAGCAGCCCGGGACTATCCTACGAGCAGTACTTC.

Here the CDR3 reads CASSRRLETGELFF. In DNA form, the CDR3 reads TGTGCCAGCAGTCGACGATTGGAGACCGGGGAGCTGTTTTTT. The V and J genes are TRBV27 and TRBJ2-2; no clear D. The CDR3 loop spans 14 amino acids. The germline gives CDR1 MNHEY, CDR2 SMNVEV (reference sequence). The V gene lost 5 bases and the J gene lost 5 bases, with 12 bases spanning the gap.

This clone was seen a few times. The rearrangement links TRBV6-5 to TRBJ1-1; D is undetermined. From germline, CDR1 is MNHEY and CDR2 SVGAGI. The CDR3 totals 14 residues. CDR3 coding DNA: TGTACTGCCCTGGGCAGATACATGAACACTGAAGCTTTCTTT. This sequence encodes CTALGRYMNTEAFF.

This rearrangement joins TRBV3-1 (or the pseudogene TRBV3-2) to TRBJ2-7; D is perhaps TRBD2 (5 bases). Between the trimmed V and J ends, which lost 2 bases and 5 bases, there was a span of 16 bases. This CDR3 is 15 amino acids long. CDR1 and CDR2 (germline): LGHDT, YNNKEL (reference sequence). CDR3 in amino acids: CASSQNPSKADEQYF. In DNA form, the CDR3 reads TGTGCCAGCAGCCAAAATCCAAGTAAAGCGGACGAGCAGTACTTC.

The chain uses TRBV10-3 and TRBJ1-3; D is ambiguous. Trimming took off 6 bases at V and 8 bases at J, with 17 bases between the two ends. Germline CDR1 is ENHRY and CDR2 is SYGVKD. The CDR3 loop spans 14 amino acids. CDR3 sequence reads: CAISSEFSRDTIYF. In nucleotides, the CDR3 is TGTGCCATCAGCAGCGAATTCTCCCGGGACACCATATATTTT.